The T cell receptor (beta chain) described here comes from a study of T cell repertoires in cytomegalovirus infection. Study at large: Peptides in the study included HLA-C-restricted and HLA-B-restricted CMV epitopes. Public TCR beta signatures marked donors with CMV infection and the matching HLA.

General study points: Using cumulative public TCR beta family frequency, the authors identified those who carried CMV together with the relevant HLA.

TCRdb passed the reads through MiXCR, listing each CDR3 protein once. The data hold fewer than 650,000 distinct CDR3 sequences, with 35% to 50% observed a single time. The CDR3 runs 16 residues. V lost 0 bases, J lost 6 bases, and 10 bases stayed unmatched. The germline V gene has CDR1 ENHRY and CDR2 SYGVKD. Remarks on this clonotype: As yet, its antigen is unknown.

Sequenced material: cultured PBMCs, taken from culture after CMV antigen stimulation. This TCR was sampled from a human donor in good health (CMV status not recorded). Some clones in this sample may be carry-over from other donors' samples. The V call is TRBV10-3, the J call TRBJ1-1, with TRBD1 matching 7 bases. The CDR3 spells CAISESRIGRGAEAFF. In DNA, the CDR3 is TGTGCCATCAGTGAGTCGAGAATTGGCAGGGGGGCTGAAGCTTTCTTT.